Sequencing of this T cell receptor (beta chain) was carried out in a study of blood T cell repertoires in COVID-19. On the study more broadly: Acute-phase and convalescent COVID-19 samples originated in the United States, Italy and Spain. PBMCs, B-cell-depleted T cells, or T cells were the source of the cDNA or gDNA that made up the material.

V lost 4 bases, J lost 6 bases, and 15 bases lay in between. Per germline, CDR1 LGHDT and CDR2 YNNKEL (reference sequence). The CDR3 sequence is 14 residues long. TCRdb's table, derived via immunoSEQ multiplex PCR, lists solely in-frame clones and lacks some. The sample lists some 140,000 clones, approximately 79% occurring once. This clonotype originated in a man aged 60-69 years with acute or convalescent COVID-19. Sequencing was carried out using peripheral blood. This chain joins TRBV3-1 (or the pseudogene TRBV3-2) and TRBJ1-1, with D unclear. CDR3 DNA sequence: TGTGCCAGCAGCCTTATGGAGGCTAAGGCTGAAGCTTTCTTT. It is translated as CASSLMEAKAEAFF.